This T cell receptor beta chain is from a study of cytomegalovirus exposure and HLA in healthy donors. Whole-study results and caveats: The authors later linked a missense DCLRE1C variant to TCR beta V- and J-gene trimming. As a later analysis revealed, the rate of TCR association differed by HLA locus, with DRB1 most and HLA-C fewest. There were three CMV-associated chains whose specificity for CMV antigens was confirmed in vitro.

A note on this clone: The antigen remains undetermined.

This PCR relied on a set of 60 Vbeta primers and 13 Jbeta primers. Generated by immunoSEQ multiplex PCR, the TCRdb table keeps only in-frame clones and is missing some. The data hold over 110,000 clones, with 65% to 80% observed a single time. CDR3 length: 16 residues. J lost 1 base, V lost 5 bases, and 8 bases had no gene match. CDR1 is SGHVS and CDR2 is FNYEAQ in the germline V gene. This receptor was identified in a woman aged 45-60 years in good health and CMV-seropositive. J is TRBJ2-3 and V is TRBV7-6, with TRBD2 matching over 8 bases. Sequences were obtained from PBMCs. The CDR3 DNA sequence: TGTGCCAGCAGCCAAACTACGGGGGGGGGCACAGATACGCAGTATTTT. It is translated as CASSQTTGGGTDTQYF.